The 6 T cell receptor beta chains reported below all come from one sample, sequenced in a study of CD8+CD57+ T cells in acquired aplastic anemia. TCR beta VDJ and CDR3 profiling used genomic DNA as template. MiXCR, applied by TCRdb to the reads, yields one record per CDR3 protein. The data hold roughly 500,000 distinct CDR3 sequences, with around 30% observed a single time. Whoever was chosen for sequencing had shown CD8+CD57+ cell expansion by flow cytometry. The specimen sequenced was sorted CD4+, CD8+, or CD8+CD57+ T cells (not recorded which) from PBMCs. These receptor sequences come from a human donor with aplastic anemia.

This chain connects TRBV2 to TRBJ1-4; possible D gene TRBD1, 5 bases. The V and J ends lost 0 bases and 9 bases respectively, with 17 bases between them. The germline gives CDR1 SNHLY, CDR2 FYNNEI. This CDR3 is built from 16 residues. The CDR3 region has the DNA TGTGCCAGCAGTGAAGCGCGGGACCGGTGGGGAAAAAAACTGTTTTTT. It specifies CASSEARDRWGKKLFF.

In the case of this clonotype: One end of the junction is discordant with germline, which a read error may explain. CDR3 region: CAGSLPPAGDTQYF. CDR3 DNA sequence: TGTGCCGGCAGCTTACCTCCCGCGGGGGATACGCAGTATTTT. This chain connects TRBV7-2 to TRBJ2-3; possible D gene TRBD2, 6 bases. The CDR3 covers 14 residues. Germline V gives CDR1 SGHTA, CDR2 FQGNSA.

In its sample, this clonotype was seen a few times. The chain is built from TRBV20-1 and TRBJ2-1; D is tentatively TRBD1 or TRBD2 (5 bases each). Germline values: CDR1 DFQATT, CDR2 SNEGSKA (reference sequence). The V and J ends lost 1 base and 4 bases respectively, with 11 bases between them. The CDR3 totals 14 residues. CDR3 sequence: CSARGERGYNEQFF. The DNA for the CDR3 is TGCAGTGCTAGAGGAGAGAGGGGATACAATGAGCAGTTCTTC.

This clonotype appeared many times. The chain is built from TRBV7-6 and TRBJ2-3; D may be TRBD2 (7 bases). The CDR3 length is 15 residues. CDR1 is SGHVS, CDR2 FNYEAQ, per germline. V lost 5 bases and J lost 2, with 14 bases in between. CDR3 amino acids: CASSRGGESTDTQYF. The CDR3 DNA follows: TGTGCCAGCAGCAGGGGGGGGGAATCCACAGATACGCAGTATTTT.

Ten or more counts support this clonotype. This rearrangement joins TRBV2 to TRBJ1-2; no definite D call. Deletions cut 7 bases from V and 7 bases from J, with 10 bases between. Germline-derived CDR1 and CDR2 are SNHLY and FYNNEI. The CDR3 spans 11 residues. The CDR3 DNA follows: TGTGCCAGCACCGGGATCAGTGGCTACACCTTC. It translates to CASTGISGYTF.

This clonotype was detected only a few times. This chain uses TRBV7-2 with TRBJ2-5; no firm D call. The CDR3 spans 15 residues. Germline CDR1 reads SGHTA; CDR2 reads FQGNSA. Trimming cost V 6 bases and J 1 base, with 15 bases left between them. Here the CDR3 reads CASSKTGGSQETQYF. CDR3 in DNA: TGTGCCAGCAGTAAAACGGGTGGCAGCCAAGAGACCCAGTACTTC.